Detailed here is one T cell receptor (beta chain). Its antigen is not known. Treatment: over 15 received Ad26.COV2.S at low or high dose, single or two shots; about 5 received placebo; per-sample allocation not given. Collection of the samples took place on day 63 after the first injection of vaccine or placebo. This CDR3 is built from 11 residues. Germline assignment: CDR1 DFQATT and CDR2 SNEGSKA (reference sequence). V gave up 2 bases and J gave up 0 bases, with 1 base separating them. Profiled with immunoSEQ multiplex PCR; TCRdb holds only in-frame clones, not every one. The data contain approximately 340,000 clones, 80% to 90% of them singletons. This sample was included in a study of Ad26.COV2.S vaccination and SARS-CoV-2 variants. At the level of the study: In the study, Ad26.COV2.S was injected intramuscularly once, or twice 56 days apart.

General study points: Vaccinated individuals (as opposed to placebo recipients) had higher spike-specific TCR breadth. Similar non-spike TCR breadth was seen in vaccine and placebo recipients. Vaccinees reportedly had broad spike-specific CD8+ and CD4+ T cell responses.

This chain joins TRBV20-1 and TRBJ1-1; D not certain. This receptor was identified in a person between 18 and 60 years old who received the Ad26.COV2.S COVID-19 vaccine or a placebo. Specimen: peripheral blood, collected in a trial of Ad26.COV2.S vaccine versus placebo. CDR3 in amino acids: CSARMNTEAFF. CDR3 sequence (DNA): TGCAGTGCTAGAATGAACACTGAAGCTTTCTTT.